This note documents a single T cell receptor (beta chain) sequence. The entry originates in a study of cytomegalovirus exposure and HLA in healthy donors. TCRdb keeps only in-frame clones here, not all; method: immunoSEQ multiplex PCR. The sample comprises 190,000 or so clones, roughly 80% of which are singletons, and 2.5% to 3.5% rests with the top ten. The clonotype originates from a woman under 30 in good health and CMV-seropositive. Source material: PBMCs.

CDR3 in DNA: TGCGCCAGCAGCTCTAGCGGGGGGGTTCGTAGTGAGACCCAGTACTTC. Amino acids: CASSSSGGVRSETQYF. The V and J genes are TRBV5-1 and TRBJ2-5; 12 nucleotides agree with TRBD2. There are 16 residues in the CDR3. The V and J ends lost 3 bases and 5 bases, in that order; junction bases with no gene match: 8. Germline CDR1 SGHRS, CDR2 YFSETQ.